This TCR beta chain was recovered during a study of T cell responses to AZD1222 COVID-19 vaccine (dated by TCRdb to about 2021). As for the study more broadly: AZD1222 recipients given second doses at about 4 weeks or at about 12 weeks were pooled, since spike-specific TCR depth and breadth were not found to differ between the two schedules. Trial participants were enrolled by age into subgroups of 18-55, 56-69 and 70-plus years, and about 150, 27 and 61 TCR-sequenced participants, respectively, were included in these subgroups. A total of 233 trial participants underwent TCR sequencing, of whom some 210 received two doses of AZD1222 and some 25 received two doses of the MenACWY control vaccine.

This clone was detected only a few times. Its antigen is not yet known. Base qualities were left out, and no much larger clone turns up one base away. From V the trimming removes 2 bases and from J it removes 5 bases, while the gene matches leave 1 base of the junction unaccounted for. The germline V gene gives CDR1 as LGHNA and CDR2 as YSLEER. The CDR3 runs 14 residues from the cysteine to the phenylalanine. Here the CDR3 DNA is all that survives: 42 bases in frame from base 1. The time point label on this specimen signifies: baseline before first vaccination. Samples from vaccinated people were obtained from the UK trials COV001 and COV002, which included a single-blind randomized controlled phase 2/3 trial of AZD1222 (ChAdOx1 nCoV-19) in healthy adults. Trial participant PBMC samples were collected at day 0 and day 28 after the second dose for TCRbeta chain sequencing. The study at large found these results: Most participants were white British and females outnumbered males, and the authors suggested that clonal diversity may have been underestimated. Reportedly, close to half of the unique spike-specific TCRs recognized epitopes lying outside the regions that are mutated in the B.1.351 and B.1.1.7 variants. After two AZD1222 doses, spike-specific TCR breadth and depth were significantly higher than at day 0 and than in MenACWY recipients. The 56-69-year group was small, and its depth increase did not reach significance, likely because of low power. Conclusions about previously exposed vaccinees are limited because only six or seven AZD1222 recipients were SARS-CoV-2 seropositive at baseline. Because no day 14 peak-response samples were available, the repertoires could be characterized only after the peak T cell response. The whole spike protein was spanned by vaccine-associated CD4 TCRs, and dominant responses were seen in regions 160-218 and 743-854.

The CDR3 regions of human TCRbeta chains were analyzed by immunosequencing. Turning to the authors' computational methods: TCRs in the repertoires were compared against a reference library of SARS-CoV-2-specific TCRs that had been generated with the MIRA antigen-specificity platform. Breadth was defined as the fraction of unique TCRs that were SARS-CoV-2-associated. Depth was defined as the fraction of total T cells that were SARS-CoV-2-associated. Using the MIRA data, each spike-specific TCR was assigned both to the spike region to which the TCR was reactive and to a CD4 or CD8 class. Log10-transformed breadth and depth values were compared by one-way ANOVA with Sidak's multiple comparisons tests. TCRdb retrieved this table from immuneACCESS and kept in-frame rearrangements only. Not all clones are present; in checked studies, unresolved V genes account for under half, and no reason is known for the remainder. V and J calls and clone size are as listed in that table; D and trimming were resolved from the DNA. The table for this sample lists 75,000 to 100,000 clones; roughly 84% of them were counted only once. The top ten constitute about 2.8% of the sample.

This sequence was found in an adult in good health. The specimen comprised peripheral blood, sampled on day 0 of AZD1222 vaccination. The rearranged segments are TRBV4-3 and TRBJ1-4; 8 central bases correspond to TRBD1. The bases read TGCGCCAGCAGCCAAAACAGGGGGAATGAAAAACTGTTTTTT. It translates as CASSQNRGNEKLFF.